The present entry profiles one TCR beta chain with its context. Its target is not known. Method: immunoSEQ multiplex PCR; TCRdb's copy keeps in-frame clones and lacks some. The table includes about 130,000 clones, more than 75% detected once. This sample is part of a study of radiation and T cells in renal cell carcinoma. V dropped 4 bases and J dropped 3 bases, with 13 bases sitting between them. The germline V gene has CDR1 SGHNT and CDR2 YYREEE (reference sequence). The CDR3 covers 14 residues. Study-wide results and caveats: In blood, top tumor clones expanded by 2 weeks, shrinking by 4.

As to time point: blood 2 weeks post-SBRT. Treatment denoted: 15 Gy SBRT to primary tumor, nephrectomy 4 weeks later. The origin of this receptor is a woman in her 70s with renal cell carcinoma. The sequenced sample was blood, obtained from a patient whose treatment included radiotherapy and nephrectomy. The V call is TRBV5-4, the J call TRBJ1-1; no reliable D call. CDR3 residues: CASSPKRKDTEAFF. The CDR3 bases are TGTGCCAGCAGCCCTAAACGGAAAGACACTGAAGCTTTCTTT.